This T cell receptor beta chain was recovered during a study of T cells of healthy individuals. This clonotype was detected many times. This CDR3 has 15 residues. Losses at the gene ends were 7 bases for V and 3 bases for J; bases not matched to a gene: 5. Germline CDR1 is MRHNA and CDR2 is SNTAGT. TCRdb passed the 5' RACE reads through MiXCR, listing each CDR3 protein once. The sample holds over 95,000 distinct CDR3 sequences, roughly a sixth seen once. This receptor was obtained from a human donor in good health. The chain uses TRBV6-4 and TRBJ2-2; 10 bases map to TRBD1. Here the CDR3 reads CASKGQGSDTGELFF. The CDR3, as DNA: TGTGCCAGCAAGGGACAGGGGTCGGACACCGGGGAGCTGTTTTTT.